A single sample is the source of the 15 T cell receptor beta chains below, sequenced in a study of blood T cell repertoires in COVID-19. TCRdb's copy holds only in-frame clones and misses some; the assay was immunoSEQ multiplex PCR. The sample has roughly 100,000 clones; 88% are singletons. The sample taken for sequencing was peripheral blood. These receptors were taken from a woman of 80 years or more with active COVID-19.

The genes are TRBV7-3 and TRBJ2-1, with no clear D. V gave up 2 bases and J gave up 1 base, with 9 bases separating them. The CDR3 has 15 residues. Germline CDR1 reads SGHTA; CDR2 reads FQGTGA. DNA of the CDR3: TGTGCCAGCAGCTTATCGGCCAGGTCCTACAATGAGCAGTTCTTC. Encoded protein: CASSLSARSYNEQFF.

The chain is built from TRBV28 and TRBJ1-1; 8 bases are a match to TRBD1. Germline CDR1 is MDHEN and CDR2 is SYDVKM. Trimming took 8 bases from V and 9 from J; bases not matched to a gene: 11. The CDR3 runs 13 residues. Here the CDR3 reads CASGSTGGMKAFF. The CDR3 DNA follows: TGTGCCAGCGGCAGCACAGGGGGTATGAAAGCTTTCTTT.

The chain recombines TRBV7-8 with TRBJ1-1; TRBD1 matches at 12 bases. Germline trimming cut 5 bases from V and 4 bases from J; bases unmatched to any gene: 2. Germline CDR1 is SGHVS and CDR2 is FQNEAQ. CDR3 size: 14 residues. The CDR3 loop is CASSRDRGPTEAFF. CDR3 nucleotides: TGTGCCAGCAGCAGGGACAGGGGGCCCACTGAAGCTTTCTTT.

The chain combines TRBV5-1 with TRBJ2-7, with TRBD2 identical over 8 bases. The CDR3 has 15 amino acids. Germline values: CDR1 SGHRS, CDR2 YFSETQ. The V gene end was trimmed by 0 bases and the J gene end by 4 bases; junction bases not matched to a gene: 6. The CDR3 loop reads CASSLVSGSLYEQYF. The CDR3 DNA reads TGCGCCAGCAGCTTGGTGAGCGGGAGTCTTTACGAGCAGTACTTC.

The chain uses TRBV6-6 and TRBJ1-3; D gene uncertain. Trimming took 5 bases from V and 8 from J, leaving 10 bases between them. The germline V gene encodes CDR1 MNHNY and CDR2 SVGAGI (reference sequence). The CDR3 is made up of 12 amino acids. This CDR3 reads CASSKQYDTIYF. CDR3 nucleotides: TGTGCCAGCAGTAAACAGTATGACACCATATATTTT.

This chain connects TRBV7-2 to TRBJ2-3; TRBD2 might be the D (6 bases). Germline lookup yields CDR1 SGHTA and CDR2 FQGNSA. There are 15 residues in the CDR3. Trimming stripped 5 bases from V and 2 bases from J, with 14 bases between. CDR3 DNA: TGTGCCAGCAGCGCTAGAGGGACTCACACAGATACGCAGTATTTT. Its translation: CASSARGTHTDTQYF.

This clone was seen once. The chain uses TRBV7-2 and TRBJ2-1, with D maybe TRBD1 (5 bases). Trimming took off 1 base at V and 9 bases at J, with 19 bases between the two ends. The V gene's germline CDR1 is SGHTA and CDR2 FQGNSA. This CDR3 region has 16 residues. The CDR3 DNA reads as TGTGCCAGCAGCTTAGTTTGGGGTGGACACCAAGGTGAGCAGTTCTTC. Protein product: CASSLVWGGHQGEQFF.

J is TRBJ2-7 and V is TRBV27; TRBD1 matches 8 bases. This CDR3 region has 15 residues. V lost 1 base, J lost 2 bases, and 4 bases stayed unmatched. Germline CDR1 MNHEY, CDR2 SMNVEV (reference sequence). The CDR3 DNA sequence: TGTGCCAGCAGTTTATTCCAACAGGGGGCCTACGAGCAGTACTTC. Its translation is CASSLFQQGAYEQYF.

V is TRBV7-9 and J is TRBJ1-5, with a possible D match to TRBD1 (6 bases). The CDR3 runs to 15 residues. The V gene's germline CDR1 is SEHNR and CDR2 FQNEAQ (reference sequence). V lost 5 bases and J 1 base, leaving 12 bases between the germline ends. The CDR3 DNA reads TGTGCCAGCAGCCCATACGGACAGAGCAATCAGCCCCAGCATTTT. Translated, it gives CASSPYGQSNQPQHF.

The V call is TRBV7-9, the J call TRBJ1-1, with D possibly being TRBD1 (5 bases). CDR3 length equals 11 residues. Trimming shortened V by 4 bases and J by 11 bases, and 11 bases separated the two germline ends. Germline-derived CDR1 and CDR2 are SEHNR and FQNEAQ (reference sequence). The CDR3 DNA is TGTGCCAGCAGCTCGGGGGATTGGGCTTTCTTT. This encodes CASSSGDWAFF.

The V and J genes are TRBV6-6 and TRBJ2-5; D gene unclear. The CDR3 is 13 residues long. CDR1 and CDR2 from the germline V gene are MNHNY and SVGAGI (reference sequence). V lost 2 bases, J lost 1 base, and 5 bases lay in between. The CDR3 DNA sequence: TGTGCCAGCAGTTACCCTTTCCAAGAGACCCAGTACTTC. Translation: CASSYPFQETQYF.

The chain couples TRBV28 to TRBJ1-4; weak D call: TRBD1 (5 bases). This CDR3 has 15 amino acids. CDR1 and CDR2 (germline): MDHEN, SYDVKM. V dropped 6 bases and J dropped 0 bases, with 11 bases sitting between them. The CDR3 DNA reads as TGTGCCAGCAGCCCGGACACTTCAACTAATGAAAAACTGTTTTTT. Translation gives CASSPDTSTNEKLFF.

This clone appeared once. V is TRBV29-1 and J is TRBJ2-2, with TRBD2 matching over 10 bases. CDR1 is SQVTM and CDR2 is ANQGSEA in the germline V gene. After removal of 7 bases from V and 1 base from J, the junction contained 3 bases not matched to a gene. This CDR3 spans 14 amino acids. The CDR3, as DNA: TGCAGCGCTTGGACTAGCGGGAACACCGGGGAGCTGTTTTTT. The encoded protein is CSAWTSGNTGELFF.

The rearrangement joins TRBV7-2 to TRBJ2-1; 10 positions agree with TRBD2. Unmatched junction bases numbered 4, after V lost 1 base and J lost 7 bases. Germline V gives CDR1 SGHTA, CDR2 FQGNSA. The CDR3 loop spans 15 amino acids. The CDR3 DNA is TGTGCCAGCAGCTTAGAACTAGCGGGATTAAATGAGCAGTTCTTC. Its translation: CASSLELAGLNEQFF.

V usage is TRBV5-6 and J usage is TRBJ1-3; D not certain. Trimming removed 5 bases at V and 0 bases at J, with 9 bases between. Germline CDR1 is SGHDT and CDR2 is YYEEEE. This CDR3 spans 14 amino acids. Here the CDR3 DNA reads TGTGCCAGCAGTCGGGGTTTCTCTGGAAACACCATATATTTT. This sequence encodes CASSRGFSGNTIYF.